This entry lists 5 T cell receptor beta chains sequenced from one sample in a study of graft-versus-host responses after intestinal transplantation. Intraepithelial lymphocytes and lamina propria lymphocytes were released through processing of graft tissue. Measured with immunoSEQ multiplex PCR; TCRdb has only the in-frame clones, and not every one. This sample has about 37,000 clones, with roughly 87% found just once. The sequences come from ileum tissue, collected 200 to 210 days after intestinal transplant. Every receptor here comes from a human patient who received an intestinal transplant, so some T cells may come from the graft donor.

The chain links TRBV5-5 to TRBJ2-7, with no clear D. The CDR3 consists of 16 residues. Trimming removed 4 bases at V and 2 bases at J, with 19 bases between. Germline CDR1 is SGHKS and CDR2 is YYEKEE (reference sequence). For the CDR3, the DNA is TGTGCCAGCAGCGCCGGGTTTAGCCGTCGTACCTACGAGCAGTACTTC. Protein: CASSAGFSRRTYEQYF.

The rearrangement links TRBV6-5 to TRBJ2-1; 7 nucleotides align to TRBD1. The germline gives CDR1 MNHEY, CDR2 SVGAGI. CDR3 size: 15 residues. Trimming cost V 7 bases and J 4 bases; bases outside gene matches: 10. The CDR3 DNA sequence: TGTGCCAGCAAGATATCCGGGACAGCTTACAATGAGCAGTTCTTC. Encoded protein: CASKISGTAYNEQFF.

V usage is TRBV4-1 and J usage is TRBJ2-5; TRBD2 matches at 11 bases. The CDR3 sequence is 15 residues long. V lost 1 base to trimming and J lost 7 bases; unmatched junction nucleotides: 5. Per the germline V gene, CDR1 is MGHRA and CDR2 is YSYEKL. CDR3 residues: CASSQAGLAGGTQYF. CDR3 DNA: TGCGCCAGCAGCCAAGCCGGGCTAGCGGGGGGGACCCAGTACTTC.

V usage is TRBV2 and J usage is TRBJ2-1, with 9 bases fitting TRBD2. This CDR3 is built from 16 residues. V lost 2 bases and J lost 4; bases outside the gene matches: 6. Germline V gene data show CDR1 as SNHLY and CDR2 as FYNNEI. CDR3 in DNA: TGTGCCAGCAGTGAATCCCGGCTAGCGGGGTACAATGAGCAGTTCTTC. It encodes CASSESRLAGYNEQFF.

This clone rates as medium-sized (0.01 to 0.1%). The rearrangement links TRBV5-1 to TRBJ2-2, with 11 bases matching TRBD2. Germline V gene lookup returns CDR1 SGHRS and CDR2 YFSETQ. Trimming removed 0 bases from V and 9 bases from J; junction bases left unmatched: 7. The CDR3 sequence is 16 residues long. In nucleotides, the CDR3 is TGCGCCAGCAGCTTGGCGGAGACTAGCGGGGTCCGGGAGCTGTTTTTT. Its translation: CASSLAETSGVRELFF.